The 5 T cell receptor beta chains given below trace back to one sample, sequenced in a study of blood T cells in healthy people across ages. A second PCR, run for about 7 to 11 cycles, used a sample-barcoded 5' primer plus a J-beta primer mix. TCRdb analysed the 5' RACE reads with MiXCR anew, one entry per CDR3 protein. The sample consists of some 1.6 million distinct CDR3 sequences, roughly a third of them appearing once. The material sequenced was blood. These receptors were taken from a woman aged 25 to 45 in good health.

The chain joins TRBV2 to TRBJ2-1, with a tentative D call TRBD1 (6 bases). The V gene's germline CDR1 is SNHLY and CDR2 FYNNEI. This CDR3 region has 13 residues. V was trimmed by 7 bases and J by 6 bases, leaving 13 bases between them. CDR3 region: CASIGQRRNEQFF. The DNA of the CDR3 is TGTGCCAGCATAGGACAGCGTCGCAATGAGCAGTTCTTC.

The V call is TRBV5-1, the J call TRBJ2-1; 9 nucleotides agree with TRBD1. This CDR3 has 14 residues. Looked up from germline, CDR1 is SGHRS and CDR2 is YFSETQ. V was clipped by 5 bases and J by 5 bases; unmatched bases: 5. CDR3: CASRQRTGDNEQFF. The DNA of the CDR3 is TGCGCCAGCAGACAAAGGACAGGGGACAATGAGCAGTTCTTC.

The V and J genes are TRBV7-9 and TRBJ2-1; 7 bases agree with TRBD2. This CDR3 is 15 amino acids long. After removal of 1 base from V and 2 bases from J, the junction contained 2 bases not matched to a gene. CDR1 and CDR2 (germline): SEHNR, FQNEAQ (reference sequence). CDR3 bases: TGTGCCAGCAGCTTAGAGGGACTAACCTACAATGAGCAGTTCTTC. Its translation: CASSLEGLTYNEQFF.

With regard to this clonotype: This clone may be a read error of a much larger clone one base away. The chain employs TRBV15 and TRBJ2-7; 9 nucleotides agree with TRBD1. The trim removed 6 bases at V and 10 bases at J, leaving 13 bases unmatched. The CDR3 covers 14 residues. Looked up from germline, CDR1 is LNHNV and CDR2 is YYDKDF (reference sequence). The CDR3 is CATSRDRVQEPQYF. Written as DNA, the CDR3 is TGTGCCACCAGTCGGGACAGGGTTCAAGAGCCCCAGTACTTC.

The chain links TRBV6-1 to TRBJ2-7, with 7 bases matching TRBD1. The germline V gene encodes CDR1 MNHNS and CDR2 SASEGT. The CDR3 runs to 14 residues. V was pared by 2 bases and J by 6 bases, with 7 bases of the junction left unmatched. Here the CDR3 reads CASSELGQGVEQYF. The CDR3 DNA reads as TGTGCCAGCAGTGAATTAGGGCAGGGGGTCGAGCAGTACTTC.